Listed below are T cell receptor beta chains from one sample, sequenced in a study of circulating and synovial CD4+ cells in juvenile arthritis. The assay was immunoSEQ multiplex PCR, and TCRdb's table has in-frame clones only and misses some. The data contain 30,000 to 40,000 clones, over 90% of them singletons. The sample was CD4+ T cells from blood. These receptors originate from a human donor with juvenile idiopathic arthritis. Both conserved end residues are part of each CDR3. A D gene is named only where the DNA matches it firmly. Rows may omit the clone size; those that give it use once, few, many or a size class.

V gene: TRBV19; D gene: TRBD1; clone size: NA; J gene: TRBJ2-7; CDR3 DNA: TGTGCCAGTAGTATATCAGGGGGCCGCTACGAGCAGTACTTC; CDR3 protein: CASSISGGRYEQYF
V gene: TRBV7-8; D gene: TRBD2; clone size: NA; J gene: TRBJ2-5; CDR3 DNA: TGTGCCAGCAGCTTCTTAGCGGGAGGGCCGGGGGAGACCCAGTACTTC; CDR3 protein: CASSFLAGGPGETQYF
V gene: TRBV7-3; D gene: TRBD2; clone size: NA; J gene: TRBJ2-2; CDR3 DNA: TGTGCCAGCAGCTTGGGTAGCGGGAGGCCCCTGACCGGGGAGCTGTTTTTT; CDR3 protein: CASSLGSGRPLTGELFF
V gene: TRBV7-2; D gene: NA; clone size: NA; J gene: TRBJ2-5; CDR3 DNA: TGTGCCAGCAGCTTAGCGCTTGGGGCGAGGTACTTC; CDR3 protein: CASSLALGARYF
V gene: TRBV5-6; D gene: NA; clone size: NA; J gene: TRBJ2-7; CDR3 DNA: TGTGCCAGCAGAGGAGCTCCCGGGGACGAGCAGTACTTC; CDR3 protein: CASRGAPGDEQYF
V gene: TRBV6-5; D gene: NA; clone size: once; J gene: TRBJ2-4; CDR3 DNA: TGTGCCAGCAGTTCCCAGGGTTTTAAAAACATTCAGTACTTC; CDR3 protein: CASSSQGFKNIQYF
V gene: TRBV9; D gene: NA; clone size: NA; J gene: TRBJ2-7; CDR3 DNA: TGTGCCAGCAGCGCGGACAGACGCTCCTACGAGCAGTACTTC; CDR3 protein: CASSADRRSYEQYF
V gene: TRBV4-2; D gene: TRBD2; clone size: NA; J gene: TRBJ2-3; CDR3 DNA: TGTGCCAGCAGCCAACCCTCCGGGACTAGCGGGGGGTTGACGCAGTATTTT; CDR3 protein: CASSQPSGTSGGLTQYF
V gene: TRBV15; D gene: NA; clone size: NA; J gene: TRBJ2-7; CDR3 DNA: TGTGCCACCGCCAGGGACAACTCCTACGAGCAGTACTTC; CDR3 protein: CATARDNSYEQYF
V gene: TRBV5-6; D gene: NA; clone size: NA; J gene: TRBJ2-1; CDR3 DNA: TGTGCCAGCAGCATACTAGTAAATGAGCAGTTCTTC; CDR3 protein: CASSILVNEQFF
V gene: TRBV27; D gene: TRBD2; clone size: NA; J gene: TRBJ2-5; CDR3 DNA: TGTGCCAGCAGTTTAGAGGGGACTAGCGGGAGAAACCAAGAGACCCAGTACTTC; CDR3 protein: CASSLEGTSGRNQETQYF
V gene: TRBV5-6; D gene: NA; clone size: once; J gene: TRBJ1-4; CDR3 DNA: TGTGCCAGCAGCCCCATACCGGAGGGAAAACTGTTTTTT; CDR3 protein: CASSPIPEGKLFF
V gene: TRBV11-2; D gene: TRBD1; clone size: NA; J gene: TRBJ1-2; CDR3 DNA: TGTGCCAGCAGCTTCCGACAGGGCGACGGCTACACCTTC; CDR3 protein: CASSFRQGDGYTF
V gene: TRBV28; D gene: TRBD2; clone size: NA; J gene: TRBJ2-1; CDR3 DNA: TGTGCCAGCAGTTTTCGGCTAGCGGGGAATGAGCAGTTCTTC; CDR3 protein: CASSFRLAGNEQFF
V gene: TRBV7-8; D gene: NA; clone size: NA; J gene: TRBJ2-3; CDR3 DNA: TGTGCCAGCAGCTTAGGACTTGAGACGCCGAGCACAGATACGCAGTATTTT; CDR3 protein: CASSLGLETPSTDTQYF
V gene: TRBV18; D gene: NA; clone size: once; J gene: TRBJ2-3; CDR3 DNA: TGTGCCAGCTCAACCGGGAACACAGATACGCAGTATTTT; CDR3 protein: CASSTGNTDTQYF
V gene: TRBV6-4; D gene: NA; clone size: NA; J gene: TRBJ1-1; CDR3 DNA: TGTGCCAGCAGTGACCTCAGGGCGAACACTGAAGCTTTCTTT; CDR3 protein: CASSDLRANTEAFF
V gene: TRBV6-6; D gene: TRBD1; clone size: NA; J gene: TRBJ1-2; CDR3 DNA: TGTGCCAGCAGTTCTACCACAACAGGGGCCGGCTATGGCTACACCTTC; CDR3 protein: CASSSTTTGAGYGYTF
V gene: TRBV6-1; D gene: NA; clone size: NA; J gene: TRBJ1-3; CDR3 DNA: TGTGCCAGCACCGCGACAGTCTCTGGAAACACCATATATTTT; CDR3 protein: CASTATVSGNTIYF
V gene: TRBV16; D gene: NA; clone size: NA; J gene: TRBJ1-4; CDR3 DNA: TGTGCCAGCCGAAATCAGGGGCCGGGGTATGAAAAACTGTTTTTT; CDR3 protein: CASRNQGPGYEKLFF
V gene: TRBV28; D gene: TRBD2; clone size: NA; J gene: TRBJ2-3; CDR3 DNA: TGTGCCAGCAGTTTAGCGGGAGTTATTACAGATACGCAGTATTTT; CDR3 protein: CASSLAGVITDTQYF
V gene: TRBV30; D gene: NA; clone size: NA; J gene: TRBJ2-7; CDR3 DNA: TGTGCCTGGAGTCCGTGGAGGCCCGCGATTGAGCAGTACTTC; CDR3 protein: CAWSPWRPAIEQYF
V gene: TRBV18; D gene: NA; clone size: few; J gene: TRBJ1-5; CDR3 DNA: TGTGCCAGCTCACCCGACAGAAGCAATCAGCCCCAGCATTTT; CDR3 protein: CASSPDRSNQPQHF
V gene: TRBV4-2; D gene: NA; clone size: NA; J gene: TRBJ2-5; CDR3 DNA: TGTGCCAGCAGCCAAGAGCGCGGGACTTTTCAAGAGACCCAGTACTTC; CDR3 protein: CASSQERGTFQETQYF
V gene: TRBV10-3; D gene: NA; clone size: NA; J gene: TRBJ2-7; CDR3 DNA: TGTGCCAGCGATGAGGGGGTAGTTGGCGAGCAGTACTTC; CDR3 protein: CASDEGVVGEQYF
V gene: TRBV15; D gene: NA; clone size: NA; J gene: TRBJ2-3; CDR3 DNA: TGTGCCAGCAGCAGGGGGGGAGGTACGCAGTATTTT; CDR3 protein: CASSRGGGTQYF
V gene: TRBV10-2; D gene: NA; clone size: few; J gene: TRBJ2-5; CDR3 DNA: TGCGCCCGCCCACTCGGACTAGGGGGTGTCGAGACCCAGTACTTC; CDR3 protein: CARPLGLGGVETQYF
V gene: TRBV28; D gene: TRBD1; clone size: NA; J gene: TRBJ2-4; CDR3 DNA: TGTGCCAGCAGTTTACCCGGACAGGGTAAAAACATTCAGTACTTC; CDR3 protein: CASSLPGQGKNIQYF
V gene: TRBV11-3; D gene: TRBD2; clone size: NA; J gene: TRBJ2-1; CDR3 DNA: TGTGCCAGCAGCTTAGGTAGCGGGAGTGGGGGTAGGGATGAGCAGTTCTTC; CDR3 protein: CASSLGSGSGGRDEQFF
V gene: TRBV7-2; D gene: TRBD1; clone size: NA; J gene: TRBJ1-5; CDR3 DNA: TGTGCCAGCAGCTCGACAGGGAAGGACAATCAGCCCCAGCATTTT; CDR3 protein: CASSSTGKDNQPQHF
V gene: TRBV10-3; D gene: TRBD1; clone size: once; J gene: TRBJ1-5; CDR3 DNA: TGTGCCATCAGTGAGAAAGAGTTCGCCAGGGGGCGGGATCAGCCCCAGCATTTT; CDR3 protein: CAISEKEFARGRDQPQHF
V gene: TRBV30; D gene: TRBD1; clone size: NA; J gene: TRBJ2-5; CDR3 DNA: TGTGCCTCGGGACAGGGAACGGAGACCCAGTACTTC; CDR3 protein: CASGQGTETQYF
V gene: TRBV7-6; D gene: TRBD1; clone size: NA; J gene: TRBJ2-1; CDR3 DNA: TGTGCCAGCAGCTTAGCCCCCTCGGACAGGAGTGAGCAGTTCTTC; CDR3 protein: CASSLAPSDRSEQFF
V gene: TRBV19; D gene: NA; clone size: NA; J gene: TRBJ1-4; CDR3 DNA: TGTGCCAGTCGGAGGGACCCCAGTAATGAAAAACTGTTTTTT; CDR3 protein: CASRRDPSNEKLFF
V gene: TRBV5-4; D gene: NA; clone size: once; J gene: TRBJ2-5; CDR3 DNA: TGTGCCAGCAGCTTGACAGGGAGTGAGGAGACCCAGTACTTC; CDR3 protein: CASSLTGSEETQYF
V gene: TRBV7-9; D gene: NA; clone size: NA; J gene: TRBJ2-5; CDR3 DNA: TGTGCCAGCAGCCCTTGGCACGAGGAGGGAAAAGGAGAGACCCAGTACTTC; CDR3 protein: CASSPWHEEGKGETQYF
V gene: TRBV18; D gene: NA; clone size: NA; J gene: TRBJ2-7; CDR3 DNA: TGTGCCAGCTCACCCGGAACCGCGAGGTACGAGCAGTACTTC; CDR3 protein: CASSPGTARYEQYF
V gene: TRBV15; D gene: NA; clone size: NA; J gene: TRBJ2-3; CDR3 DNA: TGTGCCACCAGCAGAGATCTCGCAGATACGCAGTATTTT; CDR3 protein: CATSRDLADTQYF
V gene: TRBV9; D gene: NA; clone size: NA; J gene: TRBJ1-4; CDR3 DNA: TGTGCCAGCAGCGTAGCGGGGGGCCTGAATGAAAAACTGTTTTTT; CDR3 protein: CASSVAGGLNEKLFF
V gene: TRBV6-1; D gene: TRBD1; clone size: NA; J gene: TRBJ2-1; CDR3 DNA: TGTGCCAGCAGTGGGACAGGGATCAATGAGCAGTTCTTC; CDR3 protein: CASSGTGINEQFF
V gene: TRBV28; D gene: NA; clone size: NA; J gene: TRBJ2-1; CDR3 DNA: TGTGCCAGCAGACTGGACATCTACAATGAGCAGTTCTTC; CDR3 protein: CASRLDIYNEQFF
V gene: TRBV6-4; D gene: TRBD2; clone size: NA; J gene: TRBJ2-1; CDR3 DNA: TGTGCCAGCAGTGACCTAGCGGGAGACTACAATGAGCAGTTCTTC; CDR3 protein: CASSDLAGDYNEQFF
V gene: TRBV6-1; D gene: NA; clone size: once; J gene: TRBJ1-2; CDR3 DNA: TGTGCCAGCAGTTTCGGGGCTAACTATGGCTACACCTTC; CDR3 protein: CASSFGANYGYTF
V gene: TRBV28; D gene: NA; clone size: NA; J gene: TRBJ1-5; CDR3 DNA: TGTGCCAGCACCCTTCTGGCAGGGAAGTATCAGCCCCAGCATTTT; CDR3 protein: CASTLLAGKYQPQHF